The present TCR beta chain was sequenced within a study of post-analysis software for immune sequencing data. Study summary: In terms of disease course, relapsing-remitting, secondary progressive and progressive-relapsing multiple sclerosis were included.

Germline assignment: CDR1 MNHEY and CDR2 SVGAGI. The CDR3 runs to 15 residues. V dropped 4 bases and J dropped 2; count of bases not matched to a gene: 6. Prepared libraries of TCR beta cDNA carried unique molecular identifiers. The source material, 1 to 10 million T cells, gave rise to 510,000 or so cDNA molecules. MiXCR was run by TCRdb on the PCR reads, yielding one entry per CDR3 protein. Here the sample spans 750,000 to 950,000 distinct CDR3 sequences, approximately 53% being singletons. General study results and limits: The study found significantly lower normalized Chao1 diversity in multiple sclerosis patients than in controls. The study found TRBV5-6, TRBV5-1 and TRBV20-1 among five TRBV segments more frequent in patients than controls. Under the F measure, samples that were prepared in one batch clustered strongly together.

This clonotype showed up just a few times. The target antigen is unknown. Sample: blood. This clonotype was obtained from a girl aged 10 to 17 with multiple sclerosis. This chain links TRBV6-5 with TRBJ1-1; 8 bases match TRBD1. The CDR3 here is CASSSPGTGNTEAFF. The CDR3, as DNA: TGTGCCAGCAGTTCCCCAGGGACAGGAAACACTGAAGCTTTCTTT.